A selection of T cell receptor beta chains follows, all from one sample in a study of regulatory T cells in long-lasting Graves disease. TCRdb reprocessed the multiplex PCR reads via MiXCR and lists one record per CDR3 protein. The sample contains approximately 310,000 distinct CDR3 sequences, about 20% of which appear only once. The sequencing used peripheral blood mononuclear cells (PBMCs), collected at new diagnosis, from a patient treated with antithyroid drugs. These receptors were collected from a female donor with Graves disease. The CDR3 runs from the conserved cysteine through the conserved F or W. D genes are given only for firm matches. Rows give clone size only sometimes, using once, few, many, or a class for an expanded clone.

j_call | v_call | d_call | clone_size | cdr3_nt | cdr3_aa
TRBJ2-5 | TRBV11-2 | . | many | TGTGCCAGCAGCTTGATACAGAGAGAGACCCAGTACTTC | CASSLIQRETQYF
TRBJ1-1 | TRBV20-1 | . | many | TGCAGTGCTAGCCAAACAGAGAACACTGAAGCTTTCTTT | CSASQTENTEAFF
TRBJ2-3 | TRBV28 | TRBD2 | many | TGTGCCAGCAGTCTGCTAGCGGGAGAAGGGGATACGCAGTATTTT | CASSLLAGEGDTQYF
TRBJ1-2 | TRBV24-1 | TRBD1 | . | TGTGCCACCAGAATGGACAGGGCGGCGAGCTACACCTTC | CATRMDRAASYTF
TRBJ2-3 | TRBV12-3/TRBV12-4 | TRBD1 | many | TGTGCCAGCAGTACCCGGGACAGGGACAACACAGATACGCAGTATTTT | CASSTRDRDNTDTQYF
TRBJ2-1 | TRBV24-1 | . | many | TGTGCCACCAGTGATTTGGGGGCGGGTGGAGGCCCTGGCGCGGGTCATGAGCAGTTCTTC | CATSDLGAGGGPGAGHEQFF
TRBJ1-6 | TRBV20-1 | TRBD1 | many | TGCAGTGCTAGAGTAGCAGGGGGTGGTAATTCACCCCTCCACTTT | CSARVAGGGNSPLHF
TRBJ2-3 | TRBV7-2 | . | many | TGTGCCAGCAGCTCCCGGGGAGCCCCAGGGACGCAGTATTTT | CASSSRGAPGTQYF
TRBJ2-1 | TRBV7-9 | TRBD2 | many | TGTGCCAGCAGCATGCCGGGACTAGCGGATCACAATGAGCAGTTCTTC | CASSMPGLADHNEQFF
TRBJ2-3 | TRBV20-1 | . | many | TGCAGTGCTAGAGACGGCGGCGGTCCCACAGATACGCAGTATTTT | CSARDGGGPTDTQYF
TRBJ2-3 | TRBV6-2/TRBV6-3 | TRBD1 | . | TGTGCCAGCAGCTCCAGGACCGGGACAGGTTTGTTAAGGACGCAGTATTTT | CASSSRTGTGLLRTQYF
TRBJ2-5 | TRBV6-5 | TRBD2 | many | TGTGCCAGCAGTTACGCGGGACTAGACCAAGAGACCCAGTACTTC | CASSYAGLDQETQYF
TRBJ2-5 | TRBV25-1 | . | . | TGTGCCAGCAGTGAATGGGGCGACCAAGAGACCCAGTACTTC | CASSEWGDQETQYF
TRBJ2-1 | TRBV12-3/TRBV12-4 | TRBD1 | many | TGTGCCAGCAGTTCCCCGGACAGGGACTACAATGAGCAGTTCTTC | CASSSPDRDYNEQFF
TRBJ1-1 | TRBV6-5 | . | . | TGTGCCAGCAGTTCTTACTTGACGGCCGACATGAACACTGAAGCTTTCTTT | CASSSYLTADMNTEAFF
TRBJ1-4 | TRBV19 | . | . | TGTGCCAGTAGTATGGGGCGGTCCGGGACTGGGGAAAAACTGTTTTTT | CASSMGRSGTGEKLFF
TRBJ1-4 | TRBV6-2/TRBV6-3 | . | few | TGTGCCAGCAGTTACAAGCAGTCCAGGCGAGAAAAACTGTTTTTT | CASSYKQSRREKLFF
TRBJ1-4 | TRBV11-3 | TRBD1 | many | TGTGCCAGCAGCCCAGCAGGGGGCCTAAAACTGTTTTTT | CASSPAGGLKLFF
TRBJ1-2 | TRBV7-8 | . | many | TGTGCCAGCAGCTTAGCCATCCGGAGGGGAAACCAGTCACGAGATGGCTACACCTTC | CASSLAIRRGNQSRDGYTF
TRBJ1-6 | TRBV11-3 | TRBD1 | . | TGTGCCAGCAGCCAGCGGACAGGGAATTCACCCCTCCACTTT | CASSQRTGNSPLHF
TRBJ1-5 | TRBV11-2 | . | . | TGTGCCAGCAGCTTAGGGAACAGGGTCAATCAGCCCCAGCATTTT | CASSLGNRVNQPQHF
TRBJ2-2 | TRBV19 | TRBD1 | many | TGTGCCAGTAGCCAGCCGGGACAGGGGGCTTCCACCGGGGAGCTGTTTTTT | CASSQPGQGASTGELFF
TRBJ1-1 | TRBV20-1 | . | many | TGCAGTGCCAACCCACAGGGCATGAACACTGAAGCTTTCTTT | CSANPQGMNTEAFF
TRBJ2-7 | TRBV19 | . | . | TGTGCCTGTAGTATAGCAGGGGACTCCTACGAGCAGTACTTC | CACSIAGDSYEQYF
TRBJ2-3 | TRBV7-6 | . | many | TGTGCCAGCAGCTCGGAAGAGGGGACTCAAACAGATACGCAGTATTTT | CASSSEEGTQTDTQYF
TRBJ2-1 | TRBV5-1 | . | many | TGCGCCAGCAGCCAAGGACAGTACAATGAGCAGTTCTTC | CASSQGQYNEQFF
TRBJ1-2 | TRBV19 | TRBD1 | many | TGTGCCAGTAGTCCCTCCCCTCGACAGGGCTGGGGCTATGGCTACACCTTC | CASSPSPRQGWGYGYTF
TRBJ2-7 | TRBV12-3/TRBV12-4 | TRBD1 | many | TGTGCCAGCAGGCGGACAGGGGGCGACGAGCAGTACTTC | CASRRTGGDEQYF
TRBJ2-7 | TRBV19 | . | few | TGTGCCAGTAGTATCGGACAGAACACCTACGAGCAGTACTTC | CASSIGQNTYEQYF
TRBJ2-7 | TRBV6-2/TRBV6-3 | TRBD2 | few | TGTGCCAGCAGTGAAAGTCTAGCGGGCTACGAGCAGTACTTC | CASSESLAGYEQYF
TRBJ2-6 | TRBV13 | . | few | TGTGCCAGCAGCTTAGTTTCTCTGGTTAGCGCCTCTGGGGCCAACGTCCTGACTTTC | CASSLVSLVSASGANVLTF
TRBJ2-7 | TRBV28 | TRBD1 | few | TGTGCCAGCATAGGGACAGGGCCCTACGAGCAGTACTTC | CASIGTGPYEQYF
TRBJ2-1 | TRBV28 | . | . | TGTGCCAGCAGGGGGGCGAGGGGACTGCCGGTTACCGAAAAGTGGAATGAGCAGTTCTTC | CASRGARGLPVTEKWNEQFF
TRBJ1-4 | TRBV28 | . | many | TGTGCCAGCACCTCGCTGGGCAGCCGGCGTAATGAAAAACTGTTTTTT | CASTSLGSRRNEKLFF
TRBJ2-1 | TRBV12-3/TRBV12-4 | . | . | TGTGCCAGCAGTTTAGATGCAGGACTTGAGCAGTTCTTC | CASSLDAGLEQFF
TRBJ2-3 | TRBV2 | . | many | TGTGCCAGCAGTGATGACCGTAGCACAGATACGCAGTATTTT | CASSDDRSTDTQYF
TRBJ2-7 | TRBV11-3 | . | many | TGTGCCAGCAGCTTCGGCGGGACTCCTCATAAGCAGTACTTC | CASSFGGTPHKQYF
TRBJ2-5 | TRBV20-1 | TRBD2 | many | TGCAGTGTTAGAGATGCGGGGGGGGAGACCCAGTACTTC | CSVRDAGGETQYF
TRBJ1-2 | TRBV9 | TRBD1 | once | TGTGCCAGCAGCCAGGGACAGGGGGCTGTGGTCTATGGCTACACCTTC | CASSQGQGAVVYGYTF
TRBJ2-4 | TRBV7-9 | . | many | TGTGCCAGCAGCTTGGAAGACGGAGCGGAGCCCATAGCCAAAAACATTCAGTACTTC | CASSLEDGAEPIAKNIQYF
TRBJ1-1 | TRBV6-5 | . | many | TGTGCCAGCAGTTACCCAGGGAGGACTGAAGCTTTCTTT | CASSYPGRTEAFF
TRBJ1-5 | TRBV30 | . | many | TGTGCCTGGGACGTCGGGGGAAGCGGTCAGCCCCAGCATTTT | CAWDVGGSGQPQHF
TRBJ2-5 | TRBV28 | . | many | TGTGCCAGCAGTTTAGTCGGGGGAGTTCAAGAGACCCAGTACTTC | CASSLVGGVQETQYF
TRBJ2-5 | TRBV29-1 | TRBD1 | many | TGCAGCGTTGTTCTGGACAGGGAAGAGACCCAGTACTTC | CSVVLDREETQYF
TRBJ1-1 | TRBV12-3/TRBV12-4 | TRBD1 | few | TGTGCCAGCAGCCGACAGGGGAAGGGTGAAGCTTTCTTT | CASSRQGKGEAFF
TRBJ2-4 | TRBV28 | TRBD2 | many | TGTGCCAGCAGTTATGTTCCGGCCTTACTAGCGGGAGGGTTTTCTGCCAAAAACATTCAGTACTTC | CASSYVPALLAGGFSAKNIQYF
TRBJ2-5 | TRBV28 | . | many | TGTGCCAGCAGCAATGAACAGGGTCCTGAGACCCAGTACTTC | CASSNEQGPETQYF
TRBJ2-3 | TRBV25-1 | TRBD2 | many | TGTGCCAGCAGTGAGGTGGGGGGGACCACAGATACGCAGTATTTT | CASSEVGGTTDTQYF
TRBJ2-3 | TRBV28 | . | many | TGTGCCAGCAGTTGGGGGACTTTGAACACAGATACGCAGTATTTT | CASSWGTLNTDTQYF
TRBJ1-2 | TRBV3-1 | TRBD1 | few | TGTGCCAGCAGCCAACGACAGGGATACTGGGGCTACACCTTC | CASSQRQGYWGYTF
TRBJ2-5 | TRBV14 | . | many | TGTGCCAGCAGCCAATTGGAGGGCCGTGAAGAGACCCAGTACTTC | CASSQLEGREETQYF
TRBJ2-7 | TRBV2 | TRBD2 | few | TGTGCCAGCAGTGAAAAACTAGCGGGAAGCTCCTACGAGCAGTACTTC | CASSEKLAGSSYEQYF
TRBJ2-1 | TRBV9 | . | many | TGTGCCAGCAGGGGGGGAGGTGATGAGCAGTTCTTC | CASRGGGDEQFF
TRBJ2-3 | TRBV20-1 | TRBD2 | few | TGCAGTGCTAGTGTGGGACTAGCGGGAGTCGGAGATACGCAGTATTTT | CSASVGLAGVGDTQYF
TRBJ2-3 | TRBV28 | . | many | TGTGCCAGCGGCACGAGGGCAGATACGCAGTATTTT | CASGTRADTQYF
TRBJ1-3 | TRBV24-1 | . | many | TGTGCCACCAGTGACCCCCGAATGGATACTGGAAACACCATATATTTT | CATSDPRMDTGNTIYF
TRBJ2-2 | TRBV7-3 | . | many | TGTGCCAGCAGCTTAATGGGGCCCAGTCTCCCCGGGGAGCTGTTTTTT | CASSLMGPSLPGELFF
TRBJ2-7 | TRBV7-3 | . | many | TGTGCCAGCAGCCCGGCCCAGGGCGCCGAGCAGTACTTC | CASSPAQGAEQYF
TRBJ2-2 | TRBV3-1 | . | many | TGTGCCAGCAGCCGAATGGGGACCGGGGAGCTGTTTTTT | CASSRMGTGELFF
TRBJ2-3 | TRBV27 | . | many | TGTGCCAGCAGTTTAACACTGGGGAAAACAGATACGCAGTATTTT | CASSLTLGKTDTQYF